This T cell receptor beta chain was sequenced during a study of T cell responses to AZD1222 COVID-19 vaccine. The CDR3 length is 16 residues. V gave up 4 bases and J gave up 2 bases; unmatched junction bases: 3. The germline CDR1 and CDR2 sequences are LGHDT and YNNKEL (reference sequence). Some clones are missing from TCRdb's copy, which holds only in-frame ones; the method was immunoSEQ multiplex PCR. The table records 25,000 to 35,000 clones, approximately 90% of them present only once. Study-wide results and caveats: In all cases, repertoires were sampled only after the peak T cell response. The study found vaccine-associated CD4 TCRs spanning spike, dominant at 160-218 and 743-854. Nearly half of the spike-specific TCRs reportedly recognize variant regions that carry no mutations. Donors were mostly white British, more females; clonal diversity possibly underestimated.

Comment on this clone: Its specificity is not known.

The TCR comes from an adult in good health. The input for sequencing was peripheral blood, taken on day 0 of AZD1222 vaccination. This chain links TRBV3-1 (or the pseudogene TRBV3-2) with TRBJ2-3; 13 bases map to TRBD2. The CDR3 region has the DNA TGTGCCAGCAGCCCGGGACTAGCGGGGTTCACAGATACGCAGTATTTT. Translation: CASSPGLAGFTDTQYF.